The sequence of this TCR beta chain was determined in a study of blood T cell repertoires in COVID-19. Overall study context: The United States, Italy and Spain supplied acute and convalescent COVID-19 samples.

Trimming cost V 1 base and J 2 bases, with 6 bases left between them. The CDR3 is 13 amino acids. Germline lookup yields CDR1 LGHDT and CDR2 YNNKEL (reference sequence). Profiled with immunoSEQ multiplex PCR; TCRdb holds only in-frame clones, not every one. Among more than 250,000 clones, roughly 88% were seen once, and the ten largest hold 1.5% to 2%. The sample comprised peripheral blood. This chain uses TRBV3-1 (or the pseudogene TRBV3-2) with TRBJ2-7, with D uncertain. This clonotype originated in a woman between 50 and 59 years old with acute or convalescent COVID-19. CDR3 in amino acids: CASSQGRTYEQYF. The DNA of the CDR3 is TGTGCCAGCAGCCAAGGGAGAACCTACGAGCAGTACTTC.